This T cell receptor beta chain was recorded in a study of control samples from healthy donors and cancer patients. Germline V lookup: CDR1 SGHDN, CDR2 FVKESK. V lost 5 bases and J lost 0, with 10 bases in between. The length of the CDR3 is 14 residues. Data came from immunoSEQ multiplex PCR; TCRdb stores just in-frame clones and leaves some out. The sample has some 95,000 clones, around nine tenths seen once. The clonotype originates from a man aged 25-45 years in good health. Sequencing used blood. The J gene is TRBJ1-1, the V gene TRBV14, with a weak D call TRBD1 (5 bases). In DNA form, the CDR3 reads TGTGCCAGCAGCTTTTTGGGGGTGAACACTGAAGCTTTCTTT. It codes for CASSFLGVNTEAFF.